This T cell receptor beta chain was obtained from a study of blood T cells in healthy people across ages. Findings and limits, study-wide: A roughly linear age-dependent decrease characterized TCR beta diversity per million T cells. It was the long-lived donors that had more naive CD4+ cells and higher diversity than aged donors.

Regarding this clonotype: Its specificity is unknown.

It was with a sample-barcoded 5' primer and a J-beta primer mix that a second PCR of about 7 to 12 cycles was run. The template-switch adaptor, which had 12 random nucleotides, put a tag on each cDNA molecule. TCRdb processed the 5' RACE reads anew with MiXCR; each CDR3 protein has one entry. This repertoire shows 1.5 million to 2 million distinct CDR3 sequences, under 30% found once; its top ten account for 7.7%. Germline V gene sequence: CDR1 MRHNA, CDR2 SNTAGT. The CDR3 runs 16 residues. Trimming took off 2 bases at V and 1 base at J, with 12 bases between the two ends. Every sample had a minimum of 6.5 million PBMCs isolated.

This chain joins TRBV6-4 and TRBJ1-5; D perhaps matches TRBD1 (5 bases). The clonotype was recovered from a woman aged 25 to 39 in good health. Sequencing used blood. In nucleotides, the CDR3 is TGTGCCAGCAGTGACAGCGGGGGGGTAAGCAATCAGCCCCAGCATTTT. Residues: CASSDSGGVSNQPQHF.